What follows are 3 T cell receptor beta chains derived from one specimen sequenced in a study of shared clonotypes between healthy human individuals. TCRdb keeps only in-frame clones here, not all; method: immunoSEQ multiplex PCR. The table lists 2.3 million or so clones, 93% of them singletons. The sequenced sample was naive CD4+ T cells from PBMCs. The subset here: CD45RA+ positively selected. The origin of the receptors is a man aged 18 to 30 in good health. Some clones in this sample may be carry-over from other donors' samples.

The chain carries TRBV10-1 and TRBJ2-4; TRBD1 is a possible D gene (6 bases). The germline V gene has CDR1 WNHNN and CDR2 SYGVQD (reference sequence). The CDR3 spans 16 residues. V lost 0 bases to trimming and J lost 1 base, with 10 bases between them. This chain's CDR3 is CASSESRGWAKNIQYF. DNA of the CDR3: TGCGCCAGCAGTGAGTCGAGGGGGTGGGCCAAAAACATTCAGTACTTC.

This chain joins TRBV9 and TRBJ2-1; possible D gene TRBD1, 6 bases. The CDR3 spans 14 residues. Per germline, CDR1 SGDLS and CDR2 YYNGEE. The germline V and J ends were trimmed by 4 bases and 6 bases, with 14 bases remaining between them. The CDR3 protein is CASSPQTGSNEQFF. The CDR3 nucleotides read TGTGCCAGCAGCCCACAAACAGGGAGCAATGAGCAGTTCTTC.

The chain recombines TRBV18 with TRBJ2-1, with 11 bases lining up with TRBD2. Germline CDR1 is KGHSH and CDR2 is LQKENI. The ends lost 4 bases at V and 7 bases at J; junction bases unmatched: 9. The CDR3 spans 16 residues. The DNA of the CDR3 is TGTGCCAGCTCACTCGGGACTAGCGGAAATGGAAATGAGCAGTTCTTC. It codes for CASSLGTSGNGNEQFF.